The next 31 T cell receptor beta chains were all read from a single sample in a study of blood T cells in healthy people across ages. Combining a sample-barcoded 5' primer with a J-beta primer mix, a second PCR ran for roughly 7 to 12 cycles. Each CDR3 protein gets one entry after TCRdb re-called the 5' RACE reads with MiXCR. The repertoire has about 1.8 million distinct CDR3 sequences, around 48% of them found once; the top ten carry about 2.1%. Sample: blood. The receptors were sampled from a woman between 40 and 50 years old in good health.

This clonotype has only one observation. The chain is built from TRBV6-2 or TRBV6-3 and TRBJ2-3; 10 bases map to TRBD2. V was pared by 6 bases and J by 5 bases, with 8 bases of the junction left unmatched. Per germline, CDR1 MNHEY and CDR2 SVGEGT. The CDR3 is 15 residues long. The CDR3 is CASRTKRGGLDTQYF. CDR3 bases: TGTGCCAGCAGGACTAAGCGGGGGGGTCTAGATACGCAGTATTTT.

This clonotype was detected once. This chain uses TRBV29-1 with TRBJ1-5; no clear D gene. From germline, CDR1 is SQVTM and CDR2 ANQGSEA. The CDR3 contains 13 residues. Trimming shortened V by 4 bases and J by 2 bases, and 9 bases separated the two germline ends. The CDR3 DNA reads TGCAGCGTTGGGAGCGCCCGCAATCAGCCCCAGCATTTT. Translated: CSVGSARNQPQHF.

This CDR3 is CASSPPPSDTQYF. CDR3 sequence (DNA): TGTGCCAGCTCACCACCTCCTTCCGATACGCAGTATTTT. The V call is TRBV18, the J call TRBJ2-3; unclear D gene. V lost 0 bases and J 6 bases, leaving 7 bases between the germline ends. The CDR3 is 13 residues long. Germline values: CDR1 KGHSH, CDR2 LQKENI.

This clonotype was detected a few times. The CDR3 region is CASGSRALSTDTQYF. CDR3 coding DNA: TGCGCCAGCGGATCCAGGGCCCTCAGCACAGATACGCAGTATTTT. The chain links TRBV23-1 to TRBJ2-3; perhaps TRBD1 as D (5 bases). TRBV23-1 is placed among ORFs of uncertain function. V was clipped by 8 bases and J by 0 bases, with 15 bases between them. The CDR3 has 15 amino acids.

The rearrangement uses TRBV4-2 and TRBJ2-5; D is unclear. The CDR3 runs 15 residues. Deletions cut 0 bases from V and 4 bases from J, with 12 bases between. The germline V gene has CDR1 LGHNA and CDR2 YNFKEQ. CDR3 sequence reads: CASSQEDLRGETQYF. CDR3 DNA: TGTGCCAGCAGCCAAGAAGATCTGAGAGGAGAGACCCAGTACTTC.

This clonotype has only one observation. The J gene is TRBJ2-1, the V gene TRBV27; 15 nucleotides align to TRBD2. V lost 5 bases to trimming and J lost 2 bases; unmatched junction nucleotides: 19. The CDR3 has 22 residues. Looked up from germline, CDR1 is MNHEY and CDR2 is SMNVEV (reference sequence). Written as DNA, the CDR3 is TGTGCCAGCAGTCCCTCAGGACTAGCGGGGGGGCCGTCTCCATACACCTACAATGAGCAGTTCTTC. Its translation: CASSPSGLAGGPSPYTYNEQFF.

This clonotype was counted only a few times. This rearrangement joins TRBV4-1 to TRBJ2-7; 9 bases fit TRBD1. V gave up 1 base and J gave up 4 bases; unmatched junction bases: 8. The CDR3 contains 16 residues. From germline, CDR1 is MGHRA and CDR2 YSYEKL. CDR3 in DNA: TGCGCCAGCAGCCAAGTTTCCGGGACAGGGTTATACGAGCAGTACTTC. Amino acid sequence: CASSQVSGTGLYEQYF.

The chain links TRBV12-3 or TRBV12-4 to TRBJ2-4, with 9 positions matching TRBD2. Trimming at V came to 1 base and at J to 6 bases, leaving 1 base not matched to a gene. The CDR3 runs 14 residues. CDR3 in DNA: TGTGCCAGCAGTTTAGGCGGGGGGGCAAACATTCAGTACTTC. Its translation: CASSLGGGANIQYF.

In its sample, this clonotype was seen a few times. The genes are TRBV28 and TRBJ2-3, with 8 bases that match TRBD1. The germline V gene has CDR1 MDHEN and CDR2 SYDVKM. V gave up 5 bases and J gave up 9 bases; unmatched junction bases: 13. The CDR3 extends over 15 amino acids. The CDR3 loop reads CASSARTGRIGTQYF. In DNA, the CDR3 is TGTGCCAGCAGTGCTCGGACAGGGAGGATTGGCACGCAGTATTTT.

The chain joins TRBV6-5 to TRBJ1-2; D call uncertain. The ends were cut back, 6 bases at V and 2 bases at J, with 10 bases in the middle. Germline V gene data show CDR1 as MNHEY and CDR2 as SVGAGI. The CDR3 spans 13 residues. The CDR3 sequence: CASRSPGNYGYTF. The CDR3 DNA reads TGTGCCAGCAGATCCCCAGGCAACTATGGCTACACCTTC.

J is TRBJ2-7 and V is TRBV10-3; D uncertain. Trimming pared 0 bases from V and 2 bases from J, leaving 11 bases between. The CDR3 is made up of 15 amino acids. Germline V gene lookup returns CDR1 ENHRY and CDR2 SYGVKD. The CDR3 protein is CAISESFGKTYEQYF. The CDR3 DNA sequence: TGTGCCATCAGTGAGTCGTTTGGTAAGACCTACGAGCAGTACTTC.

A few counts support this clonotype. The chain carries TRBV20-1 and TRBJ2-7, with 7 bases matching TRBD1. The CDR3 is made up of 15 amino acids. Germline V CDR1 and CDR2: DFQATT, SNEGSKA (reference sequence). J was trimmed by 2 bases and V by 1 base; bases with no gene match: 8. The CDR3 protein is CSARAIGTEAYEQYF. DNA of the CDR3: TGCAGTGCTAGAGCAATCGGGACAGAAGCCTACGAGCAGTACTTC.

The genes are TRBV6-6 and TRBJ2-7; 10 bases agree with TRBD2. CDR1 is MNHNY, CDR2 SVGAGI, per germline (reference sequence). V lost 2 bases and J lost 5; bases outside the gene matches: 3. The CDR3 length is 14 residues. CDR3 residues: CASSYDLAGDEQYF. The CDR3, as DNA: TGTGCCAGCAGTTACGACCTAGCGGGGGACGAGCAGTACTTC.

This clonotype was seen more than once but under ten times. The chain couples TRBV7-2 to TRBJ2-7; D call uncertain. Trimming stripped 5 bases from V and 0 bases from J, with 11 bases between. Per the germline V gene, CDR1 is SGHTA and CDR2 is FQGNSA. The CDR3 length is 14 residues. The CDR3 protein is CASSERVSSYEQYF. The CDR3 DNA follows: TGTGCCAGCAGCGAACGGGTCTCCTCCTACGAGCAGTACTTC.

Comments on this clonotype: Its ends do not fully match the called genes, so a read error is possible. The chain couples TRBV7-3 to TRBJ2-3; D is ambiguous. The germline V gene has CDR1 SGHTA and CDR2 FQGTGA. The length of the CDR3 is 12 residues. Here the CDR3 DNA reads TGTGCCAGCAGCCCGAGCACAGATACGCGGTATTTT. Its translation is CASSPSTDTRYF. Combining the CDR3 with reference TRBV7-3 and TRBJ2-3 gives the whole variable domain GAGVSQTPSNKVTEKGKYVELRCDPISGHTALYWYRQSLGQGPEFLIYFQGTGAADDSGLPNDRFFAVRPEGSVSTLKIQRTERGDSAVYLCASSPSTDTRYFGPGTRLTVL.

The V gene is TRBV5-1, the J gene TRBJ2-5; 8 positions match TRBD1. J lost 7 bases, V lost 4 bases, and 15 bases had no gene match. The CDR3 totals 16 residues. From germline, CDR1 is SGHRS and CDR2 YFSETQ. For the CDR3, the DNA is TGCGCCAGCAGCACGGGACAGGAACTATTTGGGGGGACCCAGTACTTC. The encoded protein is CASSTGQELFGGTQYF.

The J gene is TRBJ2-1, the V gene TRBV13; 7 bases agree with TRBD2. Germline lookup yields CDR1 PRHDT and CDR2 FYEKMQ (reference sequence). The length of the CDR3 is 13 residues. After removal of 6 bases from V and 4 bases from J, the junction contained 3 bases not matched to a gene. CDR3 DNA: TGTGCCAGCAGGGAGCGGGGTTACAATGAGCAGTTCTTC. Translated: CASRERGYNEQFF.

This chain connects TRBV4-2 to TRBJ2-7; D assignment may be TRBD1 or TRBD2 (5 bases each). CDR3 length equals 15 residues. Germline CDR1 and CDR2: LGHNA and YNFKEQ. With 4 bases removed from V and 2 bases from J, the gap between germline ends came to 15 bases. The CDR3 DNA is TGTGCCAGCAGCCCTTACCGGGACGGAACCTACGAGCAGTACTTC. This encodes CASSPYRDGTYEQYF.

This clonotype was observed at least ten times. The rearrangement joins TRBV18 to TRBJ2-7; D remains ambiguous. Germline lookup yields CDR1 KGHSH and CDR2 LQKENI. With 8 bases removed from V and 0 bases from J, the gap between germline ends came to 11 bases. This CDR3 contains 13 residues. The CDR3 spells CASSPRSSYEQYF. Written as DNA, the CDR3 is TGTGCCAGCAGTCCTAGGAGCTCCTACGAGCAGTACTTC.

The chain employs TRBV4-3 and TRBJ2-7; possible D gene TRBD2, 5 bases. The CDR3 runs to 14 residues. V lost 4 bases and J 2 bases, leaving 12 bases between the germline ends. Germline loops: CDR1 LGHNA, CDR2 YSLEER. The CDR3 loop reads CASSLTDGTYEQYF. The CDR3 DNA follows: TGCGCCAGCAGCCTGACGGACGGGACCTACGAGCAGTACTTC.

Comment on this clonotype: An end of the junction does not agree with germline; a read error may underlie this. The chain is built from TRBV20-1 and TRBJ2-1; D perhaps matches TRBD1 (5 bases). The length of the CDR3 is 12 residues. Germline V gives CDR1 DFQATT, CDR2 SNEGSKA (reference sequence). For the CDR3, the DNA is TGCAGTGCTGGAGAGACAGTTAGGGAGCAGTTCTTC. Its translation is CSAGETVREQFF.

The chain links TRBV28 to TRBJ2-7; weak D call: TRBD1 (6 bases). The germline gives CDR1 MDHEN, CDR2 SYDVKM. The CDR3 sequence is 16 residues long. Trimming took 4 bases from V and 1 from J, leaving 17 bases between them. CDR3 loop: CASSSHREIASYEQYF. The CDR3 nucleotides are TGTGCCAGCAGTTCCCACAGGGAAATAGCGTCCTACGAGCAGTACTTC.

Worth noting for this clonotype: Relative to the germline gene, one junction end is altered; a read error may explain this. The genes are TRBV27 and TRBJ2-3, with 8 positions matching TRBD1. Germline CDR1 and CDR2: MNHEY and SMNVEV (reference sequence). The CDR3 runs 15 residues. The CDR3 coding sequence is TGTGCCAGCAGTTTGACAGGGGCAATCGCAGATGCGCAGTATTTT. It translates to CASSLTGAIADAQYF.

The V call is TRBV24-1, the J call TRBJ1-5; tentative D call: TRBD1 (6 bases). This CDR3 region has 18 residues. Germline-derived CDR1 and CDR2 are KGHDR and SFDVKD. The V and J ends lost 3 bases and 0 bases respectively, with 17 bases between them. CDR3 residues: CATSDTRGGLYSNQPQHF. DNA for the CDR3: TGTGCCACCAGTGATACGAGGGGGGGCCTCTATAGCAATCAGCCCCAGCATTTT.

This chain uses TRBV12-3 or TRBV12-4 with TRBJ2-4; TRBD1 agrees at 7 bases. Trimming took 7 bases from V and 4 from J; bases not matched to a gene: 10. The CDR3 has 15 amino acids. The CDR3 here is CASTSPRDRKNIQYF. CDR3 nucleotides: TGTGCCAGCACCTCCCCCCGGGACAGAAAAAACATTCAGTACTTC.

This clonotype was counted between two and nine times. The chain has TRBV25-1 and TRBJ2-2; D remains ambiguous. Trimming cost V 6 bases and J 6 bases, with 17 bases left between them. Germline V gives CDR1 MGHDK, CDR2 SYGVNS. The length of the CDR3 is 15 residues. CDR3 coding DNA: TGTGCCAGCAGCCATTCAATTGGTGGGGCCGGGGAGCTGTTTTTT. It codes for CASSHSIGGAGELFF.

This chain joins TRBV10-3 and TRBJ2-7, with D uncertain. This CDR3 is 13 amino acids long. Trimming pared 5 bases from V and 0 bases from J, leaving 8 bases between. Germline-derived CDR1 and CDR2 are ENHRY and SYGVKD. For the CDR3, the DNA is TGTGCCATCAGTAGAGACAACTCCTACGAGCAGTACTTC. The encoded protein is CAISRDNSYEQYF.

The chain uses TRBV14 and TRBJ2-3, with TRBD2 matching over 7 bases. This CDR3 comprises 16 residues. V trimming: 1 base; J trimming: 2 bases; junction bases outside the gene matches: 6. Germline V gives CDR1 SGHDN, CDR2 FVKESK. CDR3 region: CASSQAGGLPTDTQYF. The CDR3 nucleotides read TGTGCCAGCAGCCAAGCGGGGGGTCTCCCCACAGATACGCAGTATTTT.

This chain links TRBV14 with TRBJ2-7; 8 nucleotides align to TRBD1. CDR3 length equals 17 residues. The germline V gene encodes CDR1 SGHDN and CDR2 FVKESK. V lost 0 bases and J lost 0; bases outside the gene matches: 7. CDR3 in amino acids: CASSQDLTGVYSYEQYF. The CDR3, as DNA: TGTGCCAGCAGCCAAGATCTGACAGGGGTCTACTCCTACGAGCAGTACTTC.

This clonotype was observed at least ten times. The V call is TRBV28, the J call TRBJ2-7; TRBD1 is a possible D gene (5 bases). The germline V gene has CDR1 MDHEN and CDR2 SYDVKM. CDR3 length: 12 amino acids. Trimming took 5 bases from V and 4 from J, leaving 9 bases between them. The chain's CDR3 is CASSADTYEQYF. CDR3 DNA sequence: TGTGCCAGCAGTGCGGACACATACGAGCAGTACTTC.

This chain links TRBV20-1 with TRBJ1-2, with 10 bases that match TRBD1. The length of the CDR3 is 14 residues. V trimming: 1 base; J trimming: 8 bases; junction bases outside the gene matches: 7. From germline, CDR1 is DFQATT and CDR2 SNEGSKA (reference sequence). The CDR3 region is CSARGGTGAKGYTF. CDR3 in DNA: TGCAGTGCTAGAGGGGGGACAGGGGCGAAAGGCTACACCTTC.